Sequencing of this TCR beta chain was carried out in a study of OX40 agonist ivuxolimab in advanced cancers. About the study: Ivuxolimab, an agonist antibody against OX40 (CD134), was given to patients. Partial responses were achieved by three patients: one hepatocellular carcinoma, two cutaneous melanoma. Study-wide findings and caveats: CD4+ and CD8+ blood T cells expanded clonally by week 6 at 0.1 to 3.0 mg/kg.

For this clone: Its antigen is unidentified.

Here immunoSEQ multiplex PCR was the method, and the copy in TCRdb shows in-frame clones only, minus some. This sample carries 55,000 to 85,000 clones, 75% to 85% of them seen once, and the ten largest clones take 0.95% to 1.5%. The germline gives CDR1 SGHTS, CDR2 YDEGEE. V lost 0 bases and J lost 0, with 19 bases in between. The CDR3 sequence is 18 residues long. Baseline was the first blood sampling point, followed by cycle 4 day 1 and cycle 7 day 1. V usage is TRBV5-8 and J usage is TRBJ2-7; TRBD1 or TRBD2 may be the D gene (6 bases each). This specimen was CD4+ or CD8+ T cells sorted from blood, taken in a trial of the OX40 agonist ivuxolimab. The origin of this receptor is an adult with an advanced solid tumor such as melanoma, head and neck, liver or kidney cancer. The CDR3 sequence: CASSLVGGPSRLSYEQYF. CDR3 nucleotide sequence: TGTGCCAGCAGCTTGGTTGGGGGGCCCTCGCGTCTCTCCTACGAGCAGTACTTC.